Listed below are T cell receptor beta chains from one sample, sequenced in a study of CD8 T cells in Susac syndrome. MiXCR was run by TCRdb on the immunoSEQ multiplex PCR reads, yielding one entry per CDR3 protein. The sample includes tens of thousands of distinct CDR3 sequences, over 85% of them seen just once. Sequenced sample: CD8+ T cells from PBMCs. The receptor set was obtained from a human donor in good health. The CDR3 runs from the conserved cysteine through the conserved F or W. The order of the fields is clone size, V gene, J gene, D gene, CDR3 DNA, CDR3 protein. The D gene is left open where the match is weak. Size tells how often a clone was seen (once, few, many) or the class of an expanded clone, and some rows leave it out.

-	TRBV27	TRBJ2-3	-	TGTGCCAGCAGTTTGTCACCAGGGGCTGCCACAGATACGCAGTATTTT	CASSLSPGAATDTQYF
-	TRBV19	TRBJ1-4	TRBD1	TGTGCCAGTAGTTTACGACAGGGCGGTGCAACTAATGAAAAACTGTTTTTT	CASSLRQGGATNEKLFF
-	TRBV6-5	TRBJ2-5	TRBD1	TGTGCCAGCAGTTGGGGACAGGGCCAAGAGACCCAGTACTTC	CASSWGQGQETQYF
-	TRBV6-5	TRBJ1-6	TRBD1	TGTGCCAGCAGTTACTCGACAGGGGGAGATAATTCACCCCTCCACTTT	CASSYSTGGDNSPLHF
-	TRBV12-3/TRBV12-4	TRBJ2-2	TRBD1	TGTGCCAGCCGACAGGGGGTAGCGAGCACCGGGGAGCTGTTTTTT	CASRQGVASTGELFF
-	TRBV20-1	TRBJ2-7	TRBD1	TGCAGTGCTAGGGAGCCGGGACAGGGAGGCGAGCAGTACTTC	CSAREPGQGGEQYF
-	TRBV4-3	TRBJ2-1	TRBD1	TGCGCCAGCAGCCAATTCGCTGGGACAGCTAGCTCCTACAATGAGCAGTTCTTC	CASSQFAGTASSYNEQFF
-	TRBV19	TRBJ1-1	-	TGTGCCACTGCGACCACGGGGGGGAACACTGAAGCTTTCTTT	CATATTGGNTEAFF
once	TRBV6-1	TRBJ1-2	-	TGTGCCAGCAGTCTGGACGGGATGTCTGAGTTGTTCGATGGCTACACCTTC	CASSLDGMSELFDGYTF
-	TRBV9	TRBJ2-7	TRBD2	TGTGCCAGCAGCGAAGCTAGCGGGGTTTCCTACGAGCAGTACTTC	CASSEASGVSYEQYF
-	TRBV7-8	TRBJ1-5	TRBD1	TGTGCCAGCAGCACGCAGACAGGGGGGAGTGATCAGCCCCAGCATTTT	CASSTQTGGSDQPQHF
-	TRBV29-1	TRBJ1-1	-	TGCAGCGTTGACAGTCTGAACACTGAAGCTTTCTTT	CSVDSLNTEAFF
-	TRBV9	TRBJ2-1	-	TGTGCCAGCAGCGTAGATAGGGGTCGGAGCTCCTACAATGAGCAGTTCTTC	CASSVDRGRSSYNEQFF
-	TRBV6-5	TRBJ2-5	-	TGTGCCAGCAGTTACTCCAGGGAGGAAGAGACCCAGTACTTC	CASSYSREEETQYF
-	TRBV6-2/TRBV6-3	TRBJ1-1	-	TGTGCCAGCACTTCTACGAACGAGGAGGACACTGAAGCTTTCTTT	CASTSTNEEDTEAFF
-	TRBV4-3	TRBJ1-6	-	TGCGCCAGCAGCCAAGATCGTCCTTATAATTCACCCCTCCACTTT	CASSQDRPYNSPLHF
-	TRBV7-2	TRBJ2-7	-	TGTGCCAGCAGCCCCGGGCCCAGCTCCTACGAGCAGTACTTC	CASSPGPSSYEQYF
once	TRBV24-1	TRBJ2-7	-	TGTGCCACCAGTCGGTCAGAATGGTACGAGCAGTACTTC	CATSRSEWYEQYF
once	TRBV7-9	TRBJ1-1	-	TGTGCCAGCAGCTTAGAATCTGAAGCTTTCTTT	CASSLESEAFF
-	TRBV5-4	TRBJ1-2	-	TGTGCCAGCAGCTTGGTAGGGGCAGGGGAAGCTAACTATGGCTACACCTTC	CASSLVGAGEANYGYTF
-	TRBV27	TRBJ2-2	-	TGTGCCAGCGAAGGATCGACAGAAAAAAACACCGGGGAGCTGTTTTTT	CASEGSTEKNTGELFF
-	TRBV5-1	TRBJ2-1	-	TGCGCCAGCAGCCTGGGGGGGCTCGATGAGCAGTTCTTC	CASSLGGLDEQFF
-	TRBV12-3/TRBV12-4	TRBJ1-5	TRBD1	TGTGCCAGCAGCAGGGGGGGTCAGCCCCAGCATTTT	CASSRGGQPQHF
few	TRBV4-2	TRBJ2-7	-	TGTGCCAGCAGCCCCCGTGGAGGGTCAGCCTACGACGAGCAGTACTTC	CASSPRGGSAYDEQYF
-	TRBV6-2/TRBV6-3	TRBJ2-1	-	TGTGCCAGCAGTTATCCCGACACTCTTCGCGATGAGCAGTTCTTC	CASSYPDTLRDEQFF
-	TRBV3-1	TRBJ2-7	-	TGTGCCAGCAGCCAAGGGGGGCCTAACTCCTACGAGCAGTACTTC	CASSQGGPNSYEQYF